A single T cell receptor beta chain is shown here with its context. Its specific antigen is unknown. No much larger clone exists at a distance of one base, and base qualities are not known. The immunoSEQ Assay, a bias-controlled multiplex PCR, was used to amplify TCRbeta CDR3 regions from genomic DNA. In the authors' own workflow: The number of nucleated cells in each sample was estimated from the amplification of reference gene primers within the assay. Sequence reads were collapsed and filtered to measure the absolute abundance of every unique TCRbeta CDR3 rearrangement. For each sample, productive Simpson clonality was calculated as the square root of Simpson's diversity index over productive rearrangements. Held by TCRdb, this immuneACCESS table contains in-frame sequences only and omits some clones. Under half of the omission traces to an unresolved V gene where checked; the cause of the rest is unknown. That table is the source of V, J and clone size, and D and trimming were worked out from the DNA. The sample table contains fewer than 35,000 clones; only one count was recorded for 80% to 90% of them. The biggest ten clones account for over 25% of the sample.

Counted from cysteine to phenylalanine, this CDR3 has 14 amino acids. The CDR3 DNA has 42 bases and is translated from base 1. The junction shows trimming of 0 bases on V and 4 bases on J, plus 9 bases between the germline ends. CDR1 is given as LGHDT and CDR2 as YNNKEL, both from the germline V gene (reference sequence). Each collaborating institution followed its own protocols to collect whole blood in K2EDTA tubes. For TCRbeta analysis, collaborators shipped samples in one of three forms: frozen whole blood, isolated PBMCs, or DNA extracted from either of those sample types. The sample originates from a study of blood T cell repertoires in COVID-19 (TCRdb year 2020). At the level of the whole study: Samples from collaborators originated in the United States, Italy and Spain and spanned both the acute and convalescent phases of COVID-19. Samples came from the ongoing ImmuneRACE study (first 160 participants) plus 1,254 subjects from 6 global collaborators. The material from the prospective study consisted of cDNA or gDNA derived from T cells, B-cell-depleted T cells, or PBMCs. Where available, HLA class I and class II types were taken from metadata supplied by the sample provider and were not determined by assay-based typing. Deeply sampled blood TCRbeta repertoires from subjects exposed to, actively infected with, or recovered from COVID-19 were included in the dataset. Sample metadata almost always included a de-identified subject ID, COVID-19 status, age in years and sex. The repertoires were released in a freely available public database meant as a resource for research on the immune response to SARS-CoV-2.

Overall study outcomes, separate from this receptor: Clinical and demographic metadata were provided uncurated, with the amount varying by source and participant.

The sequenced sample was peripheral blood. This sequence originates from a man older than 75 with acute or convalescent COVID-19. The chain uses TRBV3-1 (or the pseudogene TRBV3-2) and TRBJ1-2, with no confidently assigned D gene. The DNA reads TGTGCCAGCAGCCAAGATCACAGCGGCTATGGCTACACCTTC. Translated, this gives CASSQDHSGYGYTF.